This T cell receptor beta chain came from a study of blood T cell repertoires in COVID-19. The overall study: Two negative PCRs, clearance, or symptom resolution characterized the recovered Cohort 3 donors. PBMCs, B-cell-depleted T cells, or T cells were the source of the cDNA or gDNA that made up the material.

Participants spanned ages roughly 18 to 90 years and resided in fewer than 30 US areas. Per the germline V gene, CDR1 is LNHDA and CDR2 is SQIVND (reference sequence). The CDR3 spans 15 residues. After removal of 6 bases from V and 0 bases from J, the junction contained 3 bases not matched to a gene. TCRdb's table, derived via immunoSEQ multiplex PCR, lists solely in-frame clones and lacks some. The table includes about 280,000 clones, 70% to 90% detected once. The source is a woman aged 60-75 years in a cohort exposed to, infected with or recovered from COVID-19 (not recorded which). The sample comprised PBMCs or T cells enriched from blood (not recorded which). The rearrangement joins TRBV19 to TRBJ2-1; TRBD2 matches 9 bases. The CDR3: CASRSSGSSYNEQFF. CDR3 DNA: TGTGCCAGTAGGAGTAGCGGGAGCTCCTACAATGAGCAGTTCTTC. Drawing the rest from reference TRBV19 and TRBJ2-1, the complete variable domain is DGGITQSPKYLFRKEGQNVTLSCEQNLNHDAMYWYRQDPGQGLRLIYYSQIVNDFQKGDIAEGYSVSREKKESFPLTVTSAQKNPTAFYLCASRSSGSSYNEQFFGPGTRLTVL.